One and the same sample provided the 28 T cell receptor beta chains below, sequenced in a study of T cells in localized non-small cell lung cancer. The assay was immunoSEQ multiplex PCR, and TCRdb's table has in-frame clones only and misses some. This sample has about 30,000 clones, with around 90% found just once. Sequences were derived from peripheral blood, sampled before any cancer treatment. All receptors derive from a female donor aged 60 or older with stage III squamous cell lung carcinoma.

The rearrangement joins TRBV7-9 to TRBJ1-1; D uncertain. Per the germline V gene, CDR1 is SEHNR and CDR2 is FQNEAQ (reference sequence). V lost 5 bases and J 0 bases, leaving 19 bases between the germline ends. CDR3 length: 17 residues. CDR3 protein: CASSVSGRGVVNTEAFF. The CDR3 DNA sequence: TGTGCCAGCAGCGTATCCGGGCGCGGAGTGGTGAACACTGAAGCTTTCTTT. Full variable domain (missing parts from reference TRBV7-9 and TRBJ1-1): DTGVSQNPRHKITKRGQNVTFRCDPISEHNRLYWYRQTLGQGPEFLTYFQNEAQLEKSRLLSDRFSAERPKGSFSTLEIQRTEQGDSAMYLCASSVSGRGVVNTEAFFGQGTRLTVV.

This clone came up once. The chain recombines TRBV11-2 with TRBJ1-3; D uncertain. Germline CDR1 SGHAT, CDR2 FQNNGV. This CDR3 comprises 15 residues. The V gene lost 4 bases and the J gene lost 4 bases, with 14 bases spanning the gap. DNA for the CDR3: TGTGCCAGCAGCTCCCAAAGGGTAGCCGGAAACACCATATATTTT. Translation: CASSSQRVAGNTIYF.

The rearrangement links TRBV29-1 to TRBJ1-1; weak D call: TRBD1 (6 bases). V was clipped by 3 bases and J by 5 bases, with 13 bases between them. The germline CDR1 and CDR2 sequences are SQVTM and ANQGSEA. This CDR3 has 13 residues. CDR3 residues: CSVEYRADTEAFF. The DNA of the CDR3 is TGCAGCGTTGAGTACAGGGCGGATACTGAAGCTTTCTTT.

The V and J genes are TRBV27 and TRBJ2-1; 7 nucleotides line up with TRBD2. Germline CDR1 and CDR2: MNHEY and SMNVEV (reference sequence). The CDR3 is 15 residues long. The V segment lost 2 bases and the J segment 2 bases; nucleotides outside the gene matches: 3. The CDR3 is CASSLQAGTYNEQFF. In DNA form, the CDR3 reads TGTGCCAGCAGTTTACAAGCGGGAACCTACAATGAGCAGTTCTTC.

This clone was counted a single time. The chain's CDR3 is CASRSEERVNYGYTF. As DNA, the CDR3 is TGTGCCAGCAGATCAGAGGAGAGGGTTAACTATGGCTACACCTTC. J is TRBJ1-2 and V is TRBV2; no reliable D call. The germline CDR1 and CDR2 sequences are SNHLY and FYNNEI. Trimming cost V 6 bases and J 1 base, with 15 bases left between them. The CDR3 is made up of 15 amino acids.

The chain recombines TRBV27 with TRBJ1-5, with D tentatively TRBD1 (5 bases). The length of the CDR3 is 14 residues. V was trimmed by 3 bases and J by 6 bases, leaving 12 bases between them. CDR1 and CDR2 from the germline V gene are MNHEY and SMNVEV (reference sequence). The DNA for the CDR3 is TGTGCCAGCAGTTTGGAGGGGCGAGGTCAGCCCCAGCATTTT. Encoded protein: CASSLEGRGQPQHF.

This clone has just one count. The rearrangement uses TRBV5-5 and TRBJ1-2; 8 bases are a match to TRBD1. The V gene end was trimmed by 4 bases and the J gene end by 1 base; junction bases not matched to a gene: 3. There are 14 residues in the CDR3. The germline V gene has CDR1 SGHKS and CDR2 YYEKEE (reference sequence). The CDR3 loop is CASSLTGGNYGYTF. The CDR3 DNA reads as TGTGCCAGCAGCCTTACAGGGGGTAACTATGGCTACACCTTC.

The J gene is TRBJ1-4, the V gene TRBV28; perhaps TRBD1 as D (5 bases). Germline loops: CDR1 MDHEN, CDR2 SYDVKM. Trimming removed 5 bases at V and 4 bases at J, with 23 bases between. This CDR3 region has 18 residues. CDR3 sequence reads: CASSARRDSTSFNEKLFF. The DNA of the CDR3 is TGTGCCAGCAGTGCCCGACGAGACAGTACTTCTTTTAATGAAAAACTGTTTTTT.

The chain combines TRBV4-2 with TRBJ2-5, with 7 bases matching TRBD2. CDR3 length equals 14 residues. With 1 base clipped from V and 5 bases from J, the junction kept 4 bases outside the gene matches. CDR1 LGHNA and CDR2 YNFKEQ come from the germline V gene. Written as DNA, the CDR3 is TGTGCCAGCAGCCAAGGGGGGGGTCAGGAGACCCAGTACTTC. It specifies CASSQGGGQETQYF.

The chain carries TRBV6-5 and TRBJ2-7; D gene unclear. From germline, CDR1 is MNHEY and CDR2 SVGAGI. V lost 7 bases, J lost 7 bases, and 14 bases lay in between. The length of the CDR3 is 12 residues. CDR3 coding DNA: TGTGCCAGCACCCTAAGTGGGCGGGAGCAGTACTTC. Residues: CASTLSGREQYF.

This CDR3 reads CASSQQGTEGYTF. As DNA, the CDR3 is TGCGCCAGCAGCCAACAGGGGACGGAGGGCTACACCTTC. This chain joins TRBV4-1 and TRBJ1-2, with D possibly being TRBD1 (6 bases). This CDR3 region has 13 residues. Per the germline V gene, CDR1 is MGHRA and CDR2 is YSYEKL. V lost 2 bases to trimming and J lost 8 bases, with 12 bases between them.

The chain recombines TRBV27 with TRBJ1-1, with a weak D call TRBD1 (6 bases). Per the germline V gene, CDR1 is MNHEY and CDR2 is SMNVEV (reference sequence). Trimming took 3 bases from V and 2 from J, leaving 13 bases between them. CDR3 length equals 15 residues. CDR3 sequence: CASSFSTTGNTEAFF. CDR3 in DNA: TGTGCCAGCAGTTTTTCTACGACAGGTAACACTGAAGCTTTCTTT.

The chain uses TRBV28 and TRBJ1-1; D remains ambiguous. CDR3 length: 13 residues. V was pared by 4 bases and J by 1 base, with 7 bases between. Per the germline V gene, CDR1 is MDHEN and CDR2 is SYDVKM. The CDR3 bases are TGTGCCAGCAGTTCCAGTCCGAACACTGAAGCTTTCTTT. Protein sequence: CASSSSPNTEAFF.

CDR3 in amino acids: CAWRGPGQGYGYTF. The DNA for the CDR3 is TGTGCCTGGAGAGGCCCAGGACAAGGGTATGGCTACACCTTC. The rearrangement links TRBV30 to TRBJ1-2; perhaps TRBD1 as D (5 bases). The V gene's germline CDR1 is GTSNPN and CDR2 SVGIG (reference sequence). V was clipped by 3 bases and J by 5 bases, with 16 bases between them. The CDR3 spans 14 residues.

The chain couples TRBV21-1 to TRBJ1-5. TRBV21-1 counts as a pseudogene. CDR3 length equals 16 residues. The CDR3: CASSKSDTRGNQPQHF. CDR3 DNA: TGTGCCAGCAGCAAATCAGATACGCGAGGCAATCAGCCCCAGCATTTT.

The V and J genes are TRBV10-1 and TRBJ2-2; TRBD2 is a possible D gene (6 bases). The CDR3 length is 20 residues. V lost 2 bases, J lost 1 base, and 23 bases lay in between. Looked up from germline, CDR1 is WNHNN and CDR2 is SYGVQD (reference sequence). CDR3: CASSEGIGLREPLNTGELFF. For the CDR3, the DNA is TGCGCCAGCAGTGAGGGGATCGGGCTGCGGGAACCACTGAACACCGGGGAGCTGTTTTTT.

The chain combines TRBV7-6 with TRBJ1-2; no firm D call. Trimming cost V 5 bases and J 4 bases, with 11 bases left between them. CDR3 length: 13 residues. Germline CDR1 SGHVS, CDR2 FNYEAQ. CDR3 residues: CASSLQNFYGYTF. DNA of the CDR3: TGTGCCAGCAGCCTCCAAAACTTCTATGGCTACACCTTC.

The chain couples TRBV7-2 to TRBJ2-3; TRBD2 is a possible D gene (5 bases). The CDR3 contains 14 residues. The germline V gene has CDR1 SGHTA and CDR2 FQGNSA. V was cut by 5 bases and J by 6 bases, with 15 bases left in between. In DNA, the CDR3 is TGTGCCAGCAGCCCCACTAGTAGAATTGATACGCAGTATTTT. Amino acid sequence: CASSPTSRIDTQYF.

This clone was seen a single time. In nucleotides, the CDR3 is TGCGCCAGCAGACCTGATCAGAATAATCAGCCCCAGCATTTT. This sequence encodes CASRPDQNNQPQHF. The J gene is TRBJ1-5, the V gene TRBV5-1; D remains unclear. There are 14 residues in the CDR3. The V gene lost 5 bases and the J gene lost 4 bases, with 13 bases spanning the gap. Germline loops: CDR1 SGHRS, CDR2 YFSETQ.

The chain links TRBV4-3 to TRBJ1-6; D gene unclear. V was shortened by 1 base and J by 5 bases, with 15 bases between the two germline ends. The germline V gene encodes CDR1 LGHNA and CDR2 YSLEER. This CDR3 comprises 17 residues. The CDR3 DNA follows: TGCGCCAGCAGCCAAGGCCGCACGAGCAATGATAATTCACCCCTCCACTTT. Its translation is CASSQGRTSNDNSPLHF.

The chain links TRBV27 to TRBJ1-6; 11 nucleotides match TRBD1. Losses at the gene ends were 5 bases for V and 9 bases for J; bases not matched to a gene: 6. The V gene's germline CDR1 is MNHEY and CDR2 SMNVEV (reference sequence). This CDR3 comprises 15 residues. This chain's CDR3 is CASSPMDRGPSPLHF. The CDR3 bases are TGTGCCAGCAGTCCGATGGACAGGGGGCCTTCACCCCTCCACTTT.

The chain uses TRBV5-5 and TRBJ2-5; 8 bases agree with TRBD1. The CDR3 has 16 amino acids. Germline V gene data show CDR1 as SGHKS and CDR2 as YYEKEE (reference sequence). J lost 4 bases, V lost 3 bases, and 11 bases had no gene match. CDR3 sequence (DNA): TGTGCCAGCAGCTCCCGGACAGGGTCAGGCCGAGAGACCCAGTACTTC. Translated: CASSSRTGSGRETQYF.

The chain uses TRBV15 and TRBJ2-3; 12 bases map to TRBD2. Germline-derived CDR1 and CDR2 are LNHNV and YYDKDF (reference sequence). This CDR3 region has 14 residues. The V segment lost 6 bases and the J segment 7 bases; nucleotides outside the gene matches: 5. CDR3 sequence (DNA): TGTGCCACCAGTACTAGCGGGGGGCAAAATACGCAGTATTTT. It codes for CATSTSGGQNTQYF.

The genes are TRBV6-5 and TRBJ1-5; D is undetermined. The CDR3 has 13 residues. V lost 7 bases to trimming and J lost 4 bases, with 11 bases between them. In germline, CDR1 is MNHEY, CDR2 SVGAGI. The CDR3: CASTHGGNQPQHF. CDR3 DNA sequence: TGTGCCAGCACCCATGGAGGGAATCAGCCCCAGCATTTT.

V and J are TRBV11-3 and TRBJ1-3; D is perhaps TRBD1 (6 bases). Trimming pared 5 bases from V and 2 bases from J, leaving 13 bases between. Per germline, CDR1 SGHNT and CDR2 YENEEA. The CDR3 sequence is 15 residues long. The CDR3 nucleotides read TGTGCCAGCAGCCCGCAGGGGAATACTGGAAACACCATATATTTT. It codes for CASSPQGNTGNTIYF.

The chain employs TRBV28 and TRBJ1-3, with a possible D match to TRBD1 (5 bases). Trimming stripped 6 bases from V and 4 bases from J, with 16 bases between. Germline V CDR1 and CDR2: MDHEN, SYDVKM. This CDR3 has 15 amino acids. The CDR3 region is CASRPSGGDGNTIYF. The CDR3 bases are TGTGCCAGCAGACCTTCCGGGGGTGACGGAAACACCATATATTTT.

DNA for the CDR3: TGTGCCAGCAGCTGGGACAGAAATCAGCCCCAGCATTTT. It encodes CASSWDRNQPQHF. This chain uses TRBV7-2 with TRBJ1-5; 7 bases map to TRBD1. This CDR3 spans 13 amino acids. CDR1 SGHTA and CDR2 FQGNSA come from the germline V gene. The V gene end was trimmed by 4 bases and the J gene end by 4 bases; junction bases not matched to a gene: 1. The full variable domain, rest sourced from reference TRBV7-2 and TRBJ1-5, is GAGVSQSPSNKVTEKGKDVELRCDPISGHTALYWYRQSLGQGLEFLIYFQGNSAPDKSGLPSDRFSAERTGGSVSTLTIQRTQQEDSAVYLCASSWDRNQPQHFGDGTRLSIL.

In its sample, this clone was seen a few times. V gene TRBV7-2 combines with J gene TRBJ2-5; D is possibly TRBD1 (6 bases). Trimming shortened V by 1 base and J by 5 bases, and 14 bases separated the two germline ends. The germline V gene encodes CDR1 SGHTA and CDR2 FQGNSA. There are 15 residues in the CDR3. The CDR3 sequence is CASSLVSPGVETQYF. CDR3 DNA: TGTGCCAGCAGCTTAGTCTCGCCAGGGGTGGAGACCCAGTACTTC.